This T cell receptor (beta chain) was sequenced for a study of PD-1 blockade in mismatch repair-deficient tumors. Assay used: immunoSEQ multiplex PCR; TCRdb lists only in-frame clones, some missing. Of around 110,000 clones in the sample, approximately 80% were seen once. The V gene end was trimmed by 0 bases and the J gene end by 5 bases; junction bases not matched to a gene: 5. The germline V gene has CDR1 SGDLS and CDR2 YYNGEE. There are 15 residues in the CDR3. The source was peripheral blood, collected more than 58 weeks after starting pembrolizumab. The rearrangement joins TRBV9 to TRBJ2-5, with 9 bases aligning to TRBD2. This receptor was identified in an adult with mismatch repair-deficient cancer. The CDR3 loop is CASSVVPREGETQYF. Written as DNA, the CDR3 is TGTGCCAGCAGCGTAGTTCCGCGGGAGGGCGAGACCCAGTACTTC.